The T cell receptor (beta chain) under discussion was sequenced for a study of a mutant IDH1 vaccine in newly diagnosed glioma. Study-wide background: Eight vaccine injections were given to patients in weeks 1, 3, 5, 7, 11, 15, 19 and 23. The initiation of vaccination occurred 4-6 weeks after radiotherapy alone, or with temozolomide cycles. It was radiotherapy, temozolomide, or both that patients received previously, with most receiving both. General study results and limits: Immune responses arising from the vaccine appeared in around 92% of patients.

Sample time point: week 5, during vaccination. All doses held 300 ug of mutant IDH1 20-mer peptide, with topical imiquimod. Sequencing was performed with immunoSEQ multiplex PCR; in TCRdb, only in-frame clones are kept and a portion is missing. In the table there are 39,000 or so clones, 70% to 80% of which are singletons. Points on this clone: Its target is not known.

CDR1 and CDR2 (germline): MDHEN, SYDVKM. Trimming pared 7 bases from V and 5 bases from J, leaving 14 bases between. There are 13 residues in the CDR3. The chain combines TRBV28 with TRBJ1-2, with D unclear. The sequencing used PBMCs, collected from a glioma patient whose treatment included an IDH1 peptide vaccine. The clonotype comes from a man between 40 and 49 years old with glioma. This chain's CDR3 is CASKTIAPYGYTF. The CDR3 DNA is TGTGCCAGCAAAACAATAGCCCCGTATGGCTACACCTTC.